Following are 32 T cell receptor beta chains from one sample sequenced in a study of cytomegalovirus exposure and HLA in healthy donors. PCR used 60 Vbeta primers and 13 Jbeta primers. Clones were sequenced by immunoSEQ multiplex PCR, and TCRdb holds only the in-frame ones, with some missing. The table has roughly 150,000 clones, 60% to 80% seen once. The sequencing input was PBMCs. Receptor source: a woman aged 35 to 49 in good health and CMV-seronegative.

This rearrangement joins TRBV6-5 to TRBJ1-1; a possible D gene is TRBD1 (6 bases). Trimming pared 6 bases from V and 9 bases from J, leaving 20 bases between. CDR3 size: 14 residues. Germline CDR1 MNHEY, CDR2 SVGAGI. CDR3 sequence (DNA): TGTGCCAGCAGAGAACCGGGCGGGGGCCCTAAAGCTTTCTTT. Amino acid sequence: CASREPGGGPKAFF.

This clone occurred once. The chain uses TRBV25-1 and TRBJ1-5, with TRBD1 as a possible D gene (5 bases). CDR3 length: 14 amino acids. CDR1 MGHDK and CDR2 SYGVNS come from the germline V gene. Trimming shortened V by 7 bases and J by 3 bases, and 13 bases separated the two germline ends. The DNA for the CDR3 is TGTGCCAGCAACAGGCGACTCTCCAATCAGCCCCAGCATTTT. Amino acids: CASNRRLSNQPQHF.

V gene TRBV29-1 combines with J gene TRBJ2-3; D gene ambiguous. CDR3 length equals 14 residues. V was trimmed by 3 bases and J by 2 bases, leaving 12 bases between them. CDR1 is SQVTM and CDR2 is ANQGSEA in the germline V gene. The CDR3, as DNA: TGCAGCGTTGACCGGCCAGGCCTCACAGATACGCAGTATTTT. Amino acid sequence: CSVDRPGLTDTQYF.

As to this clone: The germline gene is not matched at one end of the junction; a read error may be the cause. The chain has TRBV7-9 and TRBJ2-7; no reliable D call. There are 9 residues in the CDR3. CDR1 is SEHNR, CDR2 FQNEAQ, per germline (reference sequence). CDR3 sequence: CSSSLLGPF. The DNA for the CDR3 is TGTTCCAGCAGCTTACTGGGCCCGTTC.

The V gene is TRBV19, the J gene TRBJ1-4, with a weak D call TRBD1 (6 bases). The length of the CDR3 is 15 residues. V lost 6 bases to trimming and J lost 3 bases, with 14 bases between them. The V gene's germline CDR1 is LNHDA and CDR2 SQIVND (reference sequence). CDR3 in amino acids: CASSSRDISNEKLFF. Written as DNA, the CDR3 is TGTGCCAGTAGCTCCCGGGACATATCTAATGAAAAACTGTTTTTT. Using reference TRBV19 and TRBJ1-4 for the parts outside the CDR3, the full variable domain is DGGITQSPKYLFRKEGQNVTLSCEQNLNHDAMYWYRQDPGQGLRLIYYSQIVNDFQKGDIAEGYSVSREKKESFPLTVTSAQKNPTAFYLCASSSRDISNEKLFFGSGTQLSVL.

The V and J genes are TRBV7-2 and TRBJ1-2, with TRBD1 identical over 9 bases. J gave up 4 bases and V 5 bases, and 11 bases lay outside the gene matches. Germline V gives CDR1 SGHTA, CDR2 FQGNSA. The CDR3 is 16 amino acids. DNA of the CDR3: TGTGCCAGCAGCCGGACTGGACAGGGGCCCCTCTATGGCTACACCTTC. As protein: CASSRTGQGPLYGYTF.

The chain recombines TRBV5-1 with TRBJ2-6; TRBD1 might be the D (6 bases). Trimming left V 0 bases short and J 0 bases short, with 7 bases between. Germline V gene sequence: CDR1 SGHRS, CDR2 YFSETQ. The CDR3 runs 16 residues. The CDR3 reads CASSLGQASGANVLTF. As DNA, the CDR3 is TGCGCCAGCAGCTTGGGACAGGCCTCTGGGGCCAACGTCCTGACTTTC.

The chain joins TRBV7-2 to TRBJ1-2; 8 nucleotides align to TRBD1. J was trimmed by 4 bases and V by 5 bases; bases with no gene match: 6. The CDR3 spans 14 residues. Germline loops: CDR1 SGHTA, CDR2 FQGNSA. CDR3 loop: CASSANRGGYGYTF. DNA of the CDR3: TGTGCCAGCAGCGCGAACAGGGGGGGCTATGGCTACACCTTC.

This clone was detected once. The chain is built from TRBV11-2 and TRBJ2-1; D is ambiguous. CDR3 size: 15 residues. V lost 2 bases to trimming and J lost 8 bases, with 16 bases between them. CDR1 SGHAT and CDR2 FQNNGV come from the germline V gene. CDR3 amino acids: CASSLMGYGSDEQFF. CDR3 DNA: TGTGCCAGCAGCTTAATGGGTTACGGGTCCGATGAGCAGTTCTTC.

The chain carries TRBV28 and TRBJ1-1, with TRBD1 matching 7 bases. The CDR3 extends over 14 amino acids. Germline V lookup: CDR1 MDHEN, CDR2 SYDVKM. Trimming took 3 bases from V and 5 from J; bases not matched to a gene: 6. CDR3 loop: CASSFGTVRTEAFF. The CDR3 bases are TGTGCCAGCAGTTTCGGGACAGTTAGGACTGAAGCTTTCTTT.

This chain connects TRBV7-9 to TRBJ1-5; TRBD1 is a possible D gene (5 bases). This CDR3 is 14 amino acids long. V lost 5 bases and J lost 6, with 14 bases in between. Germline loops: CDR1 SEHNR, CDR2 FQNEAQ (reference sequence). In nucleotides, the CDR3 is TGTGCCAGCAGCGAGCAGGGATTGGGTCAGCCCCAGCATTTT. Its protein product is CASSEQGLGQPQHF.

The chain couples TRBV19 to TRBJ1-1; D gene uncertain. The length of the CDR3 is 14 residues. Between the trimmed V and J ends, which lost 6 bases and 1 base, there was a span of 12 bases. Germline V lookup: CDR1 LNHDA, CDR2 SQIVND (reference sequence). CDR3 amino acids: CASSPYEANTEAFF. The CDR3 bases are TGTGCCAGTAGCCCTTATGAAGCGAACACTGAAGCTTTCTTT.

The DNA for the CDR3 is TGTGCCAGCAGCTTAGGGGGGACAGGGCTCTACGAGCAGTACTTC. It codes for CASSLGGTGLYEQYF. This chain links TRBV7-8 with TRBJ2-7; 9 bases are a match to TRBD1. V shed 1 base and J 3 bases; nucleotides not matched to a gene: 4. The CDR3 is made up of 15 amino acids. CDR1 is SGHVS, CDR2 FQNEAQ, per germline.

This clone was detected a few times. The chain carries TRBV7-9 and TRBJ2-5; weak D call: TRBD1 (7 bases). This CDR3 spans 15 amino acids. Per the germline V gene, CDR1 is SEHNR and CDR2 is FQNEAQ (reference sequence). V was clipped by 5 bases and J by 4 bases, with 17 bases between them. CDR3 sequence reads: CASSPSGGYGETQYF. The CDR3 DNA sequence: TGTGCCAGCAGCCCATCAGGGGGGTACGGAGAGACCCAGTACTTC.

V is TRBV2 and J is TRBJ1-4; 12 nucleotides align to TRBD1. The CDR3 is 15 residues long. Germline trimming cut 2 bases from V and 10 bases from J; bases unmatched to any gene: 5. Germline lookup yields CDR1 SNHLY and CDR2 FYNNEI. CDR3 loop: CASSERGQGARKLFF. CDR3 DNA: TGTGCCAGCAGTGAAAGGGGACAGGGGGCGCGAAAACTGTTTTTT.

The rearrangement uses TRBV19 and TRBJ2-2; 7 bases fit TRBD2. Germline CDR1 and CDR2: LNHDA and SQIVND (reference sequence). The J segment lost 4 bases and the V segment lost 5 bases, leaving 7 bases of the junction unmatched. The CDR3 covers 15 residues. This chain's CDR3 is CASSPGGGPTGELFF. CDR3 DNA sequence: TGTGCCAGTAGTCCTGGGGGGGGACCCACCGGGGAGCTGTTTTTT.

CDR3 sequence reads: CASSLERGWTGELFF. The CDR3 bases are TGTGCCAGCAGCTTAGAGCGGGGATGGACCGGGGAGCTGTTTTTT. V usage is TRBV7-8 and J usage is TRBJ2-2; TRBD2 matches at 7 bases. V lost 1 base to trimming and J lost 5 bases; unmatched junction nucleotides: 4. The CDR3 contains 15 residues. Per germline, CDR1 SGHVS and CDR2 FQNEAQ.

In regard to this clone: One end of the junction varies from germline; a read error may be responsible. The rearrangement links TRBV7-7 to TRBJ1-1; D not resolved. CDR3 length: 13 amino acids. Germline loops: CDR1 SSHAT, CDR2 FNYEAQ (reference sequence). CDR3 protein: CASSREGSTEAFF. The CDR3 nucleotides read TGTGCTAGCAGCCGAGAGGGCAGTACTGAAGCTTTCTTT.

The V call is TRBV27, the J call TRBJ1-6; 8 nucleotides align to TRBD1. Germline CDR1 reads MNHEY; CDR2 reads SMNVEV (reference sequence). V dropped 2 bases and J dropped 9; count of bases not matched to a gene: 6. This CDR3 has 15 residues. CDR3 amino acids: CASSLPPGGGSPLHF. In DNA form, the CDR3 reads TGTGCCAGCAGTTTACCCCCAGGGGGCGGTTCACCCCTCCACTTT.

The chain recombines TRBV5-6 with TRBJ2-7, with a possible D match to TRBD1 (5 bases). This CDR3 contains 14 residues. V lost 1 base and J 5 bases, leaving 13 bases between the germline ends. Germline V gene sequence: CDR1 SGHDT, CDR2 YYEEEE. This CDR3 is CASSLPGNLDEQYF. The CDR3 bases are TGTGCCAGCAGCTTGCCAGGGAATCTGGACGAGCAGTACTTC.

This chain links TRBV6-6 with TRBJ1-3; no clear D gene. The CDR3 consists of 13 residues. CDR1 is MNHNY, CDR2 SVGAGI, per germline (reference sequence). The ends were cut back, 6 bases at V and 2 bases at J, with 8 bases in the middle. CDR3 sequence: CASSRWAGNTIYF. The CDR3 DNA is TGTGCCAGCAGCAGGTGGGCTGGAAACACCATATATTTT.

For this clone: Since a far larger clone is one base different, this is likely a read error. Other DNA sequences of this sample code for an identical CDR3. This sequence joins TRBV4-1 and TRBJ2-7; D is possibly TRBD2 (5 bases). The ends were cut back, 4 bases at V and 3 bases at J, with 10 bases in the middle. In germline, CDR1 is MGHRA, CDR2 YSYEKL. There are 13 residues in the CDR3. Written as DNA, the CDR3 is TGCGCCAGCAGCCCGAGCCGGGGCTACGAGCAGTACTTC. Protein: CASSPSRGYEQYF.

CDR3 DNA sequence: TGTGCCAGCAGCTTAGGTGACAGATCAGGAAACACCATATATTTT. Translated: CASSLGDRSGNTIYF. The V gene is TRBV11-3, the J gene TRBJ1-3; D is possibly TRBD1 (5 bases). Germline CDR1 and CDR2: SGHNT and YENEEA. This CDR3 region has 15 residues. V was pared by 1 base and J by 4 bases, with 11 bases between.

The V gene is TRBV28, the J gene TRBJ1-2; TRBD1 is a possible D gene (6 bases). Trimming removed 6 bases from V and 4 bases from J, with 12 bases in between. The CDR3 spans 13 residues. Germline V gives CDR1 MDHEN, CDR2 SYDVKM. CDR3 residues: CASSPGQIYGYTF. In DNA, the CDR3 is TGTGCCAGCAGCCCCGGACAGATCTATGGCTACACCTTC.

This clone was picked up a small number of times. V is TRBV12-5 and J is TRBJ1-3; D perhaps matches TRBD1 (5 bases). The V end lost 1 base, the J end lost 0 bases, and 10 bases lay between the germline ends. CDR1 is LGHNT and CDR2 is FRNRAP in the germline V gene. The CDR3 length is 16 residues. CDR3 DNA sequence: TGTGCTAGTGGTTTGGAACGACAGATCTCTGGAAACACCATATATTTT. It codes for CASGLERQISGNTIYF.

The chain carries TRBV18 and TRBJ1-5; 7 positions match TRBD1. The germline V gene has CDR1 KGHSH and CDR2 LQKENI. V was pared by 5 bases and J by 6 bases, with 7 bases of the junction left unmatched. The CDR3 runs 14 residues. CDR3 nucleotide sequence: TGTGCCAGCTCATCGCTAGACAGGGCTCAGCCCCAGCATTTT. It specifies CASSSLDRAQPQHF.

The chain recombines TRBV28 with TRBJ1-3; D unresolved. V was clipped by 5 bases and J by 4 bases, with 18 bases between them. This CDR3 is built from 16 residues. Germline lookup yields CDR1 MDHEN and CDR2 SYDVKM. For the CDR3, the DNA is TGTGCCAGCAGTATCATAGGGCCGGGAGAAGGAAACACCATATATTTT. This encodes CASSIIGPGEGNTIYF.

The chain employs TRBV6-1 and TRBJ1-3; 7 nucleotides agree with TRBD1. Germline trimming cut 10 bases from V and 4 bases from J; bases unmatched to any gene: 7. The CDR3 contains 13 residues. The V gene's germline CDR1 is MNHNS and CDR2 SASEGT. The CDR3 DNA is TGTGCCATCGACAGGGTTGGCGGAAACACCATATATTTT. Amino acids: CAIDRVGGNTIYF.

Comment on this clone: A read error may produce the germline difference seen at one junction end. The chain carries TRBV7-2 and TRBJ1-2, with a weak D call TRBD1 (5 bases). The CDR3 spans 12 residues. Germline-derived CDR1 and CDR2 are SGHTA and FQGNSA. CDR3 bases: TGTGCCAGCAGCTTAGTACGCCAGGGTGAGGATTTC. It codes for CASSLVRQGEDF.

The gene calls are TRBV9 and TRBJ2-2, with a tentative D call TRBD2 (6 bases). The CDR3 totals 12 residues. Germline V lookup: CDR1 SGDLS, CDR2 YYNGEE. Trimming took 8 bases from V and 2 from J, leaving 7 bases between them. DNA for the CDR3: TGTGCCAGGGGACTTAACACCGGGGAGCTGTTTTTT. Amino acids: CARGLNTGELFF.

The chain has TRBV11-2 and TRBJ1-2; 12 nucleotides agree with TRBD1. Germline V gene sequence: CDR1 SGHAT, CDR2 FQNNGV. The V gene end was trimmed by 4 bases and the J gene end by 2 bases; junction bases not matched to a gene: 8. The CDR3 has 17 residues. The CDR3 bases are TGTGCCAGCAGCTCCGGGACAGGGGGCATGAGGAACTATGGCTACACCTTC. It yields the protein CASSSGTGGMRNYGYTF.

This sequence joins TRBV7-2 and TRBJ2-3, with D perhaps matching TRBD2 (7 bases). The ends were cut back, 4 bases at V and 4 bases at J, with 15 bases in the middle. From germline, CDR1 is SGHTA and CDR2 FQGNSA. This CDR3 contains 15 residues. The CDR3 protein is CASSSQSGGADTQYF. For the CDR3, the DNA is TGTGCCAGCAGCTCGCAGTCGGGGGGCGCAGATACGCAGTATTTT.